This entry lists 25 T cell receptor beta chains sequenced from one sample in a study of T cell repertoires in aging, cancer and after chemotherapy (dated by TCRdb to about 2019). For sequencing, an Illumina MiSeq was employed. Rearranged TRB sequences spanning V, D and J segments were amplified in a multiplex touch-down PCR with a mixed TRB-A/B primer pool. In TCRdb, the public reads were trimmed at Q25 with fastp and aligned with MiXCR, with productive beta chains retained. Identical CDR3 proteins give one entry, which carries the most common genes and DNA. Counted in this sample were hundreds of distinct CDR3 sequences; roughly 89% of them appeared once. Clones ranked in the top ten supply about 7.4% of the sample. Genomic DNA extracted from peripheral blood, rather than sorted cells or RNA, was used as the source for amplification of TCR beta rearrangements. Input material: blood. The receptors were sampled from a human donor with a solid tumor.

The chain combines TRBV6-5 with TRBJ2-2, with D hard to call. The CDR3 loop spans 11 amino acids. Per the germline V gene, CDR1 is MNHEY and CDR2 is SVGAGI. The V and J ends lost 8 bases and 8 bases respectively, with 9 bases between them. Written as DNA, the CDR3 is TGTGCCAGCGGTGCTCAGGGGGAGCTGTTTTTT. This gives the protein CASGAQGELFF.

This clonotype was seen a few times. This chain links TRBV12-3 or TRBV12-4 with TRBJ2-3; TRBD2 might be the D (6 bases). The CDR3 spans 15 residues. V lost 2 bases, J lost 3 bases, and 12 bases lay in between. The CDR3 here is CASSLHAGTTDTQYF. The CDR3 DNA follows: TGTGCCAGCAGTTTACACGCGGGAACAACAGATACGCAGTATTTT.

The chain carries TRBV12-3 or TRBV12-4 and TRBJ2-5; 11 nucleotides line up with TRBD2. The CDR3 runs to 16 residues. V shed 4 bases, J shed 4 bases, and the junction held 8 bases outside the gene matches. The CDR3 nucleotides are TGTGCCAGCAGTTCGAATAGCGGGGGGGCCCGAGAGACCCAGTACTTC. Its protein product is CASSSNSGGARETQYF.

The V call is TRBV20-1, the J call TRBJ2-1, with a weak D call TRBD1 (5 bases). The CDR3 totals 12 residues. Between the trimmed V and J ends, which lost 2 bases and 5 bases, there was a span of 7 bases. The germline V gene encodes CDR1 DFQATT and CDR2 SNEGSKA (reference sequence). The CDR3: CSARPGNNEQFF. The DNA for the CDR3 is TGCAGTGCTAGACCAGGGAACAATGAGCAGTTCTTC.

This chain connects TRBV6-2 or TRBV6-3 to TRBJ1-2, with TRBD1 as a possible D gene (6 bases). The V gene lost 0 bases and the J gene lost 2 bases, with 7 bases spanning the gap. The CDR3 loop spans 14 amino acids. Germline V gene lookup returns CDR1 MNHEY and CDR2 SVGEGT. The CDR3 is CASSYSQGNYGYTF. The CDR3 nucleotides are TGTGCCAGCAGTTACTCTCAGGGGAACTATGGCTACACCTTC.

The V and J genes are TRBV30 and TRBJ2-3, with TRBD2 as a possible D gene (5 bases). The germline V and J ends were trimmed by 3 bases and 6 bases, with 19 bases remaining between them. The germline CDR1 and CDR2 sequences are GTSNPN and SVGIG (reference sequence). The CDR3 runs 15 residues. In nucleotides, the CDR3 is TGTGCCTGGAGAAAAGCGAGGCCGGGAATTGATACGCAGTATTTT. It encodes CAWRKARPGIDTQYF. Filled out from reference TRBV30 and TRBJ2-3, the complete variable domain reads SQTIHQWPATLVQPVGSPLSLECTVEGTSNPNLYWYRQAAGRGLQLLFYSVGIGQISSEVPQNLSASRPQDRQFILSSKKLLLSDSGFYLCAWRKARPGIDTQYFGPGTRLTVL.

This clonotype was seen just once. This chain joins TRBV12-3 or TRBV12-4 and TRBJ2-3; D is perhaps TRBD2 (6 bases). The CDR3 sequence is 16 residues long. V dropped 6 bases and J dropped 2 bases, with 18 bases sitting between them. CDR3 sequence: CASSPRGLALTDTQYF. The CDR3 coding sequence is TGTGCCAGCAGCCCCCGTGGGCTAGCGCTCACAGATACGCAGTATTTT.

This CDR3 reads CSVRQGQETQYF. In DNA form, the CDR3 reads TGCAGCGTTCGGCAGGGCCAAGAGACCCAGTACTTC. The chain is built from TRBV29-1 and TRBJ2-5; D may be TRBD1 (5 bases). Trimming stripped 5 bases from V and 1 base from J, with 8 bases between. Germline V gene sequence: CDR1 SQVTM, CDR2 ANQGSEA. The CDR3 covers 12 residues.

The chain is built from TRBV30 and TRBJ2-2; TRBD1 aligns across 8 bases. Losses at the gene ends were 2 bases for V and 6 bases for J; bases not matched to a gene: 8. This CDR3 has 15 residues. Germline CDR1 is GTSNPN and CDR2 is SVGIG (reference sequence). The CDR3: CAWSLRTGISGELFF. DNA of the CDR3: TGTGCCTGGAGTCTTCGGACAGGGATTTCCGGGGAGCTGTTTTTT.

About this clonotype: A junction end diverges from the germline sequence, so it may reflect a read error. The CDR3 region is CASSESVLAVYNEQFF. CDR3 nucleotides: TGCGCCAGCAGTGAGTCCGTGTTAGCAGTGTACAATGAGCAGTTCTTC. The J gene is TRBJ2-1, the V gene TRBV6-6, with D unclear. Germline V lookup: CDR1 MNHNY, CDR2 SVGAGI (reference sequence). The CDR3 runs 16 residues.

This clonotype was found once. The chain couples TRBV6-6 to TRBJ2-1, with 8 bases lining up with TRBD2. The CDR3 contains 17 residues. The V segment lost 7 bases and the J segment 4 bases; nucleotides outside the gene matches: 15. Germline V gene data show CDR1 as MNHNY and CDR2 as SVGAGI (reference sequence). CDR3 in amino acids: CASTPDLGKRGYNEQFF. The CDR3, as DNA: TGTGCCAGCACCCCGGATCTGGGGAAGCGGGGGTACAATGAGCAGTTCTTC.

V usage is TRBV20-1 and J usage is TRBJ2-3; D is uncertain. The germline V gene encodes CDR1 DFQATT and CDR2 SNEGSKA (reference sequence). The length of the CDR3 is 14 residues. The V end lost 1 base, the J end lost 1 base, and 9 bases lay between the germline ends. CDR3 coding DNA: TGCAGTGCTAGAGTGGCTACACGCACAGATACGCAGTATTTT. It yields the protein CSARVATRTDTQYF.

The chain has TRBV6-1 and TRBJ2-7, with 9 bases aligning to TRBD1. This CDR3 contains 15 residues. V lost 5 bases, J lost 1 base, and 6 bases stayed unmatched. Germline CDR1 and CDR2: MNHNS and SASEGT. CDR3 DNA: TGTGCCAGCAGTAGTTTCGGGACAGGGTCCTACGAGCAGTACTTC. It is translated as CASSSFGTGSYEQYF.

The rearrangement links TRBV7-9 to TRBJ2-3; a possible D gene is TRBD2 (6 bases). This CDR3 has 15 residues. Deletions cut 1 base from V and 6 bases from J, with 14 bases between. Germline assignment: CDR1 SEHNR and CDR2 FQNEAQ (reference sequence). Here the CDR3 reads CASSLEAGGSDTQYF. The CDR3, as DNA: TGTGCCAGCAGCTTAGAAGCGGGCGGTTCGGATACGCAGTATTTT.

V usage is TRBV29-1 and J usage is TRBJ1-2, with D unresolved. V gave up 4 bases and J gave up 4 bases, with 10 bases separating them. Germline V CDR1 and CDR2: SQVTM, ANQGSEA. The CDR3 sequence is 12 residues long. The CDR3, as DNA: TGCAGCGTTGTTGGGCAGGCCTATGGCTACACCTTC. It encodes CSVVGQAYGYTF.

This clonotype was picked up one time. V is TRBV11-2 and J is TRBJ2-2, with TRBD1 matching over 7 bases. Germline assignment: CDR1 SGHAT and CDR2 FQNNGV. J gave up 0 bases and V 6 bases, and 4 bases lay outside the gene matches. CDR3 size: 15 residues. As DNA, the CDR3 is TGTGCCAGCAGGTCGGGACAGTCGAACACCGGGGAGCTGTTTTTT. Translating it yields CASRSGQSNTGELFF.

The rearrangement links TRBV10-1 to TRBJ2-7; 9 nucleotides line up with TRBD2. The CDR3 has 13 residues. V lost 5 bases to trimming and J lost 9 bases; unmatched junction nucleotides: 8. Looked up from germline, CDR1 is WNHNN and CDR2 is SYGVQD (reference sequence). In DNA form, the CDR3 reads TGCGCCAGCAGTTCCGGACTAGCGTCGAGGCAGTACTTC. Encoded protein: CASSSGLASRQYF.

V gene TRBV19 combines with J gene TRBJ2-7, with D unclear. The V and J ends lost 7 bases and 1 base respectively, with 11 bases between them. From germline, CDR1 is LNHDA and CDR2 SQIVND (reference sequence). CDR3 size: 13 residues. As DNA, the CDR3 is TGTGCCAGTAAGAGGCACGATTCCTACGAGCAGTACTTC. Its protein is CASKRHDSYEQYF.

The rearrangement joins TRBV7-2 to TRBJ1-6; the D gene is possibly TRBD1 (5 bases). Germline lookup yields CDR1 SGHTA and CDR2 FQGNSA. With 5 bases removed from V and 9 bases from J, the gap between germline ends came to 23 bases. This CDR3 region has 17 residues. The CDR3 DNA is TGTGCCAGCAGCCCCCTCTCTGGGGGTTGGGGGTCTTCACCCCTCCACTTT. It is translated as CASSPLSGGWGSSPLHF.

V usage is TRBV12-3 or TRBV12-4 and J usage is TRBJ1-1, with 9 bases identical to TRBD1. Trimming removed 6 bases from V and 0 bases from J; junction bases left unmatched: 5. The CDR3 totals 15 residues. DNA for the CDR3: TGTGCCAGCAGAGGACAGGGGCGTCTGAACACTGAAGCTTTCTTT. This encodes CASRGQGRLNTEAFF.

This sequence joins TRBV6-5 and TRBJ2-3; weak D call: TRBD2 (5 bases). The germline gives CDR1 MNHEY, CDR2 SVGAGI. Trimming shortened V by 2 bases and J by 4 bases, and 10 bases separated the two germline ends. The CDR3 loop spans 14 amino acids. CDR3 amino acids: CASSYGSLADTQYF. DNA for the CDR3: TGTGCCAGCAGTTACGGGAGCCTAGCAGATACGCAGTATTTT.

This chain links TRBV29-1 with TRBJ2-3, with D perhaps matching TRBD2 (6 bases). CDR3 length equals 12 residues. Germline V gene sequence: CDR1 SQVTM, CDR2 ANQGSEA. Trimming cost V 2 bases and J 6 bases, with 9 bases left between them. The CDR3 sequence: CSVERAGDTQYF. For the CDR3, the DNA is TGCAGCGTTGAAAGAGCGGGTGATACGCAGTATTTT.

The rearrangement joins TRBV5-5 to TRBJ2-2; D might be TRBD2 (5 bases). From germline, CDR1 is SGHKS and CDR2 YYEKEE (reference sequence). The CDR3 loop spans 15 amino acids. Deletions cut 2 bases from V and 4 bases from J, with 12 bases between. The CDR3 is CASSFEGWSTGELFF. The CDR3 DNA reads TGTGCCAGCAGCTTTGAGGGTTGGAGCACCGGGGAGCTGTTTTTT.

J is TRBJ1-1 and V is TRBV28, with TRBD1 matching 7 bases. V shed 3 bases and J 5 bases; nucleotides not matched to a gene: 15. The CDR3 contains 17 residues. Germline values: CDR1 MDHEN, CDR2 SYDVKM. The CDR3 bases are TGTGCCAGCAGTTTCCGCCAGAGACAGGGATATGGGACTGAAGCTTTCTTT. It codes for CASSFRQRQGYGTEAFF. The whole variable domain, filled in from reference TRBV28 and TRBJ1-1, reads DVKVTQSSRYLVKRTGEKVFLECVQDMDHENMFWYRQDPGLGLRLIYFSYDVKMKEKGDIPEGYSVSREKKERFSLILESASTNQTSMYLCASSFRQRQGYGTEAFFGQGTRLTVV.

This chain joins TRBV20-1 and TRBJ2-7; 8 nucleotides align to TRBD1. The length of the CDR3 is 15 residues. V was pared by 3 bases and J by 1 base, with 8 bases of the junction left unmatched. The germline V gene has CDR1 DFQATT and CDR2 SNEGSKA (reference sequence). As DNA, the CDR3 is TGCAGTGCTAGGCCCCCGGGACAGGCTTCCTACGAGCAGTACTTC. Translated, it gives CSARPPGQASYEQYF.